One and the same sample provided the 27 T cell receptor beta chains below, sequenced in a study of blood T cell repertoires in COVID-19. Generated by immunoSEQ multiplex PCR, the TCRdb table keeps only in-frame clones and is missing some. The data show 150,000 to 200,000 clones, with around four fifths seen just once and 6% to 8.5% held by the top ten. Sequenced: peripheral blood. These receptors all stem from a woman in her 70s with COVID-19, enrolled during active disease.

This chain links TRBV19 with TRBJ2-2, with D tentatively TRBD2 (5 bases). The CDR3 runs 14 residues. Trimming cost V 4 bases and J 6 bases, with 12 bases left between them. Germline V gene sequence: CDR1 LNHDA, CDR2 SQIVND (reference sequence). The CDR3 DNA reads TGTGCCAGTAGTACCCAGCCTAGCCCCGGGGAGCTGTTTTTT. Amino acids: CASSTQPSPGELFF.

A few counts support this clone. This sequence joins TRBV7-2 and TRBJ1-1, with 7 bases aligning to TRBD1. The CDR3 spans 14 residues. V lost 3 bases, J lost 1 base, and 2 bases stayed unmatched. Germline lookup yields CDR1 SGHTA and CDR2 FQGNSA. The CDR3 DNA follows: TGTGCCAGCAGCTTGGACAGGACGAACACTGAAGCTTTCTTT. Translated, it gives CASSLDRTNTEAFF.

In its sample, this clone was seen many times. The V gene is TRBV4-3, the J gene TRBJ2-1, with TRBD2 as a possible D gene (5 bases). The CDR3 loop spans 14 amino acids. Germline values: CDR1 LGHNA, CDR2 YSLEER. Trimming pared 0 bases from V and 5 bases from J, leaving 8 bases between. The CDR3 spells CASSQEDGNNEQFF. CDR3 sequence (DNA): TGCGCCAGCAGCCAAGAGGACGGGAACAATGAGCAGTTCTTC.

The V call is TRBV4-1, the J call TRBJ2-5, with TRBD2 matching 8 bases. Germline V gene lookup returns CDR1 MGHRA and CDR2 YSYEKL. CDR3 length: 18 amino acids. J gave up 5 bases and V 0 bases, and 14 bases lay outside the gene matches. This CDR3 reads CASSQDSGAYPTTETQYF. In DNA, the CDR3 is TGCGCCAGCAGCCAAGATAGCGGGGCCTACCCAACTACGGAGACCCAGTACTTC.

CDR3 nucleotides: TGTGCCAGCAGTGAATCTGGCAGGGGAGCAGTCTATGGCTACACCTTC. Protein: CASSESGRGAVYGYTF. The rearrangement joins TRBV2 to TRBJ1-2, with D maybe TRBD1 (6 bases). The CDR3 runs to 16 residues. Trimming removed 2 bases at V and 4 bases at J, with 17 bases between. Germline CDR1 reads SNHLY; CDR2 reads FYNNEI.

The rearrangement links TRBV18 to TRBJ1-2; TRBD1 might be the D (5 bases). With 2 bases removed from V and 3 bases from J, the gap between germline ends came to 13 bases. This CDR3 contains 15 residues. The germline V gene has CDR1 KGHSH and CDR2 LQKENI. Written as DNA, the CDR3 is TGTGCCAGCTCACCAAATCTGGGGGAGGACTATGGCTACACCTTC. It translates to CASSPNLGEDYGYTF.

The chain links TRBV10-3 to TRBJ2-7; TRBD1 agrees at 10 bases. V dropped 6 bases and J dropped 3; count of bases not matched to a gene: 5. Germline V gene sequence: CDR1 ENHRY, CDR2 SYGVKD. The CDR3 contains 14 residues. The CDR3: CAISGTGVFYEQYF. In DNA form, the CDR3 reads TGTGCCATCAGCGGGACAGGGGTATTCTACGAGCAGTACTTC.

This chain uses TRBV12-1 with TRBJ2-1; the table names TRBD2, a call not compared with the DNA. TRBV12-1 is given as a pseudogene. The CDR3 loop spans 18 amino acids. The CDR3 spells CASSSNQLIAGANNEQFF. The DNA for the CDR3 is TGTGCCAGCAGCTCCAACCAGCTTATAGCGGGAGCAAACAATGAGCAGTTCTTC.

This rearrangement joins TRBV29-1 to TRBJ1-2, with 7 nucleotides matching TRBD1. The CDR3 contains 14 residues. The V gene end was trimmed by 3 bases and the J gene end by 7 bases; junction bases not matched to a gene: 11. The germline V gene encodes CDR1 SQVTM and CDR2 ANQGSEA. CDR3 protein: CSVEKGQRARGYTF. CDR3 coding DNA: TGCAGCGTTGAGAAGGGACAGCGGGCACGTGGCTACACCTTC.

This chain uses TRBV4-2 with TRBJ1-2; D is uncertain. The V and J ends lost 1 base and 0 bases respectively, with 15 bases between them. CDR3 length equals 17 residues. CDR1 LGHNA and CDR2 YNFKEQ come from the germline V gene. Here the CDR3 reads CASSQGPREKANYGYTF. Here the CDR3 DNA reads TGTGCCAGCAGCCAAGGTCCCCGGGAGAAGGCTAACTATGGCTACACCTTC.

This chain uses TRBV7-2 with TRBJ2-7; D is possibly TRBD2 (6 bases). V gave up 2 bases and J gave up 1 base, with 12 bases separating them. This CDR3 has 15 residues. Germline lookup yields CDR1 SGHTA and CDR2 FQGNSA. CDR3 residues: CASSLSALASYEQYF. In DNA form, the CDR3 reads TGTGCCAGCAGCTTATCGGCGCTAGCGTCCTACGAGCAGTACTTC.

The chain combines TRBV6-2 or TRBV6-3 with TRBJ2-3; 11 nucleotides agree with TRBD2. V dropped 0 bases and J dropped 2; count of bases not matched to a gene: 7. The CDR3 sequence is 18 residues long. Germline V CDR1 and CDR2: MNHEY, SVGEGT. CDR3: CASSYSVAGGPVTDTQYF. The CDR3 DNA follows: TGTGCCAGCAGTTACTCTGTAGCGGGAGGGCCCGTCACAGATACGCAGTATTTT.

The rearrangement links TRBV29-1 to TRBJ2-7, with a possible D match to TRBD1 (5 bases). Deletions cut 4 bases from V and 5 bases from J, with 9 bases between. The CDR3 sequence is 11 residues long. Germline V lookup: CDR1 SQVTM, CDR2 ANQGSEA. CDR3 coding DNA: TGCAGCGTTGCCAGGGCCCACGAGCAGTACTTC. This codes for CSVARAHEQYF.

This chain uses TRBV9 with TRBJ1-3; 10 nucleotides line up with TRBD1. Germline V CDR1 and CDR2: SGDLS, YYNGEE. The CDR3 loop spans 18 amino acids. Unmatched junction bases numbered 9, after V lost 3 bases and J lost 0 bases. In nucleotides, the CDR3 is TGTGCCAGCAGCGAGACGGGACAGGGGACCCCCTCTGGAAACACCATATATTTT. Protein: CASSETGQGTPSGNTIYF.

This clone was seen only a few times. V usage is TRBV7-2 and J usage is TRBJ1-5; 9 nucleotides match TRBD1. Trimming at V came to 2 bases and at J to 0 bases, leaving 5 bases not matched to a gene. CDR1 is SGHTA, CDR2 FQGNSA, per germline. The CDR3 extends over 17 amino acids. The CDR3 protein is CASSLRDRADSNQPQHF. CDR3 sequence (DNA): TGTGCCAGCAGCTTAAGGGACAGGGCGGATAGCAATCAGCCCCAGCATTTT.

The chain uses TRBV21-1 and TRBJ2-7; the table's D call TRBD2 went unverified against the DNA. TRBV21-1 is an annotated pseudogene. This CDR3 is 14 amino acids long. The CDR3 DNA reads TGTGCCTTCTTACCCGGGACTCACACCTACGAGCAGTACTTC. It yields the protein CAFLPGTHTYEQYF.

The chain joins TRBV7-2 to TRBJ2-3, with D tentatively TRBD2 (7 bases). This CDR3 has 14 residues. Trimming left V 6 bases short and J 2 bases short, with 12 bases between. Per the germline V gene, CDR1 is SGHTA and CDR2 is FQGNSA. In DNA, the CDR3 is TGTGCCAGCAGAAGGGGGGGGTCCACAGATACGCAGTATTTT. Its protein product is CASRRGGSTDTQYF. The full variable domain, its missing parts supplied by reference TRBV7-2 and TRBJ2-3, is GAGVSQSPSNKVTEKGKDVELRCDPISGHTALYWYRQSLGQGLEFLIYFQGNSAPDKSGLPSDRFSAERTGGSVSTLTIQRTQQEDSAVYLCASRRGGSTDTQYFGPGTRLTVL.

The gene calls are TRBV7-6 and TRBJ2-7; TRBD2 matches 7 bases. From germline, CDR1 is SGHVS and CDR2 FNYEAQ. V was clipped by 0 bases and J by 5 bases; unmatched bases: 4. CDR3 length: 14 residues. The CDR3 loop reads CASSLAGGPNEQYF. The CDR3 DNA reads as TGTGCCAGCAGCTTAGCGGGAGGGCCAAACGAGCAGTACTTC.

The chain has TRBV5-4 and TRBJ2-1; 7 bases are a match to TRBD1. Trimming removed 6 bases from V and 2 bases from J; junction bases left unmatched: 8. CDR1 and CDR2 (germline): SGHNT, YYREEE (reference sequence). CDR3 length: 15 residues. The CDR3 reads CASNQQGTPYNEQFF. For the CDR3, the DNA is TGTGCCAGCAACCAACAGGGGACACCCTACAATGAGCAGTTCTTC.

The rearrangement links TRBV6-2 or TRBV6-3 to TRBJ2-3; 7 bases map to TRBD2. CDR1 and CDR2 (germline): MNHEY, SVGEGT. The junction had 8 bases not matched to a gene; V was cut back by 5 bases and J by 6 bases. This CDR3 comprises 14 residues. The CDR3 sequence: CASSLPYSGDTQYF. For the CDR3, the DNA is TGTGCCAGCAGTCTACCTTATAGCGGGGATACGCAGTATTTT.

This chain connects TRBV7-2 to TRBJ1-2, with D possibly TRBD1 on 6 matching bases. With 10 bases removed from V and 10 bases from J, the gap between germline ends came to 13 bases. Germline V gives CDR1 SGHTA, CDR2 FQGNSA. The CDR3 covers 10 residues. Here the CDR3 reads CATGEVAYTF. CDR3 sequence (DNA): TGTGCCACAGGGGAAGTGGCCTACACCTTC.

The CDR3 nucleotides read TGCGCCAGCAGCCCCCTAGCGTTTGGCACAGATACGCAGTATTTT. Its translation is CASSPLAFGTDTQYF. The rearrangement links TRBV5-1 to TRBJ2-3; maybe TRBD2 (6 bases). Germline V gene sequence: CDR1 SGHRS, CDR2 YFSETQ. V lost 4 bases, J lost 1 base, and 13 bases lay in between. The length of the CDR3 is 15 residues.

This clone was counted only a few times. V is TRBV6-2 or TRBV6-3 and J is TRBJ1-2; no firm D call. The CDR3 is made up of 13 amino acids. V was trimmed by 0 bases and J by 6 bases, leaving 8 bases between them. Germline CDR1 MNHEY, CDR2 SVGEGT. CDR3 coding DNA: TGTGCCAGCAGTTACTCGGGCATTGATGGCTACACCTTC. Translating gives CASSYSGIDGYTF.

This chain links TRBV2 with TRBJ2-3, with D maybe TRBD2 (7 bases). The germline V gene has CDR1 SNHLY and CDR2 FYNNEI. Trimming cost V 7 bases and J 0 bases, with 11 bases left between them. CDR3 length: 14 residues. CDR3 coding DNA: TGTGCCAGCAAGGGGGGGCGGAGCACAGATACGCAGTATTTT. This codes for CASKGGRSTDTQYF.

This clone has a handful of counts. The DNA for the CDR3 is TGTGCCAGCAGGAGTAGCGGGAGGGCAAACACCGGGGAGCTGTTTTTT. Translation gives CASRSSGRANTGELFF. The chain uses TRBV28 and TRBJ2-2, with TRBD2 matching 11 bases. Losses at the gene ends were 6 bases for V and 2 bases for J; bases not matched to a gene: 5. Germline V CDR1 and CDR2: MDHEN, SYDVKM. CDR3 size: 16 residues.

The rearrangement uses TRBV28 and TRBJ1-6; D possibly corresponds to TRBD1 (6 bases). Germline loops: CDR1 MDHEN, CDR2 SYDVKM. V was pared by 6 bases and J by 10 bases, with 22 bases between. The CDR3 covers 16 residues. CDR3 in amino acids: CASSSQIQGPRSPLHF. The CDR3 region has the DNA TGTGCCAGCAGCTCCCAGATCCAGGGGCCGAGGTCACCCCTCCACTTT.

This rearrangement joins TRBV3-1 (or the pseudogene TRBV3-2) to TRBJ2-3; 12 nucleotides agree with TRBD2. This CDR3 is 16 amino acids long. After removal of 5 bases from V and 3 bases from J, the junction contained 6 bases not matched to a gene. Per the germline V gene, CDR1 is LGHDT and CDR2 is YNNKEL (reference sequence). CDR3 region: CASSGRTSGKTDTQYF. CDR3 DNA: TGTGCCAGCAGCGGAAGGACTAGCGGGAAGACAGATACGCAGTATTTT.